This entry lists 29 T cell receptor beta chains sequenced from one sample in a study of T-cell reconstitution after alpha-beta-depleted transplantation in children. A library of TCRbeta sequences, prepared with unique molecular identifiers, was generated. Via MiXCR, TCRdb re-called the PCR reads, giving one row per CDR3 protein. This sample yields 600,000 or so distinct CDR3 sequences, of which under 30% are seen a single time; roughly an eighth belongs to the top ten. The material sequenced was PBMCs, mostly from graft donor cells, taken 360 days after TCRalphabeta/CD19-depleted stem cell transplant. Receptors originate from a boy younger than two who had a stem cell transplant for acute myeloid leukemia, so the T cells may come from the graft donor.

This clonotype appeared many times. The chain recombines TRBV12-3 or TRBV12-4 with TRBJ1-5; D possibly corresponds to TRBD1 (5 bases). With 8 bases removed from V and 5 bases from J, the gap between germline ends came to 19 bases. The CDR3 contains 15 residues. The chain's CDR3 is CASAMTGGMDQPQHF. The CDR3 DNA follows: TGTGCCAGCGCGATGACGGGGGGGATGGATCAGCCCCAGCATTTT.

The chain combines TRBV7-9 with TRBJ2-5; TRBD2 matches at 7 bases. The CDR3 is 14 amino acids. Germline CDR1 SEHNR, CDR2 FQNEAQ (reference sequence). V dropped 3 bases and J dropped 5; count of bases not matched to a gene: 6. The CDR3 protein is CASSFGLEGETQYF. The CDR3 DNA sequence: TGTGCCAGCAGCTTCGGACTAGAGGGCGAGACCCAGTACTTC. Complete variable domain (other parts from reference TRBV7-9 and TRBJ2-5): DTGVSQNPRHKITKRGQNVTFRCDPISEHNRLYWYRQTLGQGPEFLTYFQNEAQLEKSRLLSDRFSAERPKGSFSTLEIQRTEQGDSAMYLCASSFGLEGETQYFGPGTRLLVL.

V and J are TRBV20-1 and TRBJ1-5; tentatively, D is TRBD1 (6 bases). V was clipped by 4 bases and J by 6 bases, with 10 bases between them. Germline V gene lookup returns CDR1 DFQATT and CDR2 SNEGSKA (reference sequence). This CDR3 is 12 amino acids long. The CDR3 region has the DNA TGCAGTGCTACGCAGGGGAGTCAGCCCCAGCATTTT. Its protein is CSATQGSQPQHF.

This clonotype was detected only a few times. This rearrangement joins TRBV5-5 to TRBJ2-3; 9 bases are a match to TRBD1. J lost 4 bases, V lost 4 bases, and 4 bases had no gene match. This CDR3 is 14 amino acids long. Germline V CDR1 and CDR2: SGHKS, YYEKEE (reference sequence). CDR3 in amino acids: CASSHGTGPDTQYF. The CDR3 DNA sequence: TGTGCCAGCAGCCATGGGACAGGGCCAGATACGCAGTATTTT. Together with reference TRBV5-5 and TRBJ2-3, the CDR3 gives the full variable domain: DAGVTQSPTHLIKTRGQQVTLRCSPISGHKSVSWYQQVLGQGPQFIFQYYEKEERGRGNFPDRFSARQFPNYSSELNVNALLLGDSALYLCASSHGTGPDTQYFGPGTRLTVL.

A word on this clonotype: A much larger clone differs from this one at a single base, so this may be a read error. This chain links TRBV5-1 with TRBJ2-1, with TRBD2 matching over 7 bases. Per germline, CDR1 SGHRS and CDR2 YFSETQ. The CDR3 extends over 12 amino acids. The V segment lost 0 bases and the J segment 15 bases; nucleotides outside the gene matches: 6. Here the CDR3 reads CASSLGGGLVFF. For the CDR3, the DNA is TGCGCCAGCAGCTTGGGGGGGGGACTTGTGTTCTTC. The full variable domain, completed using reference TRBV5-1 and TRBJ2-1, is KAGVTQTPRYLIKTRGQQVTLSCSPISGHRSVSWYQQTPGQGLQFLFEYFSETQRNKGNFPGRFSGRQFSNSRSEMNVSTLELGDSALYLCASSLGGGLVFFGPGTRLTVL.

This chain uses TRBV20-1 with TRBJ1-2; TRBD1 might be the D (5 bases). This CDR3 is built from 16 residues. Trimming pared 1 base from V and 0 bases from J, leaving 15 bases between. Germline V gene data show CDR1 as DFQATT and CDR2 as SNEGSKA (reference sequence). The CDR3 reads CSARVTSRGTNYGYTF. DNA for the CDR3: TGCAGTGCTAGAGTTACGAGCCGGGGGACTAACTATGGCTACACCTTC.

The V and J genes are TRBV6-1 and TRBJ2-3, with D possibly being TRBD1 or TRBD2 (6 bases each). The V gene's germline CDR1 is MNHNS and CDR2 SASEGT. CDR3 length: 14 residues. The V end lost 6 bases, the J end lost 7 bases, and 17 bases lay between the germline ends. In DNA, the CDR3 is TGTGCCAGCAGACTGATGGGGGGCCGCTATACGCAGTATTTT. This sequence encodes CASRLMGGRYTQYF.

Ten or more counts support this clonotype. V gene TRBV19 combines with J gene TRBJ2-5; no definite D call. With 7 bases removed from V and 2 bases from J, the gap between germline ends came to 14 bases. CDR1 and CDR2 (germline): LNHDA, SQIVND (reference sequence). The CDR3 spans 14 residues. This CDR3 is CASKDGEHQETQYF. In DNA, the CDR3 is TGTGCCAGTAAAGACGGTGAACATCAAGAGACCCAGTACTTC.

In this sample, this clonotype turned up many times. CDR3 protein: CASSPGRNSYEQYF. CDR3 nucleotides: TGTGCCAGCAGTCCGGGACGAAACTCCTACGAGCAGTACTTC. V usage is TRBV9 and J usage is TRBJ2-7; D assignment may be TRBD1 or TRBD2 (5 bases each). V gave up 5 bases and J gave up 0 bases, with 12 bases separating them. Germline V gene data show CDR1 as SGDLS and CDR2 as YYNGEE. The CDR3 is 14 residues long.

At least ten counts were recorded for this clonotype. The chain carries TRBV29-1 and TRBJ1-3; TRBD1 is a possible D gene (6 bases). The germline V gene encodes CDR1 SQVTM and CDR2 ANQGSEA. Trimming removed 7 bases at V and 0 bases at J, with 10 bases between. This CDR3 has 13 residues. The DNA of the CDR3 is TGCAGCGCCCAGGGGTTCTCTGGAAACACCATATATTTT. Its protein product is CSAQGFSGNTIYF.

This clonotype has only a few counts. The gene calls are TRBV10-3 and TRBJ2-2, with D uncertain. Trimming removed 3 bases from V and 1 base from J, with 15 bases in between. CDR1 ENHRY and CDR2 SYGVKD come from the germline V gene. CDR3 length: 17 amino acids. The chain's CDR3 is CAISDPINVRNTGELFF. CDR3 nucleotide sequence: TGTGCCATCAGTGACCCTATCAATGTGAGGAACACCGGGGAGCTGTTTTTT.

In its sample, this clonotype was seen a few times. The chain links TRBV9 to TRBJ2-3; the match to TRBD1 covers 8 bases. The CDR3 extends over 16 amino acids. The V and J ends lost 0 bases and 7 bases, in that order; junction bases with no gene match: 10. From germline, CDR1 is SGDLS and CDR2 YYNGEE. CDR3 coding DNA: TGTGCCAGCAGCGTAGGGCCAGGGGGCTTACCGAATACGCAGTATTTT. Translated: CASSVGPGGLPNTQYF.

This clonotype was picked up a small number of times. The chain combines TRBV12-3 or TRBV12-4 with TRBJ1-2; D is undetermined. CDR3 length: 15 residues. Trimming shortened V by 5 bases and J by 4 bases, and 17 bases separated the two germline ends. This chain's CDR3 is CASSPLKTATYGYTF. As DNA, the CDR3 is TGTGCCAGCAGTCCCCTCAAGACGGCAACCTATGGCTACACCTTC.

CDR3 sequence: CASSASRRGETQYF. As DNA, the CDR3 is TGTGCCAGCAGCGCGTCTAGGCGGGGAGAGACCCAGTACTTC. The chain carries TRBV9 and TRBJ2-5; perhaps TRBD2 as D (6 bases). Trimming removed 3 bases at V and 4 bases at J, with 13 bases between. Per the germline V gene, CDR1 is SGDLS and CDR2 is YYNGEE. The CDR3 sequence is 14 residues long.

The chain employs TRBV12-5 and TRBJ2-2; D uncertain. Germline V gene sequence: CDR1 LGHNT, CDR2 FRNRAP. V lost 7 bases and J 8 bases, leaving 17 bases between the germline ends. CDR3 length: 14 residues. The CDR3 nucleotides read TGTGCTAGTGACCGGAACGAAACACCGGGGGAGCTGTTTTTT. This gives the protein CASDRNETPGELFF.

This clonotype was counted at least ten times. The chain uses TRBV20-1 and TRBJ2-7; 9 bases align to TRBD1. The CDR3 has 13 amino acids. CDR1 is DFQATT, CDR2 SNEGSKA, per germline (reference sequence). The trim removed 5 bases at V and 7 bases at J, leaving 9 bases unmatched. In DNA form, the CDR3 reads TGCAGTGCTCACCGGGACAGGGTGCGGGAGCAGTACTTC. Its protein product is CSAHRDRVREQYF.

This clonotype appeared a few times. The chain is built from TRBV10-3 and TRBJ2-7; D not resolved. There are 13 residues in the CDR3. Deletions cut 4 bases from V and 5 bases from J, with 12 bases between. Germline V gives CDR1 ENHRY, CDR2 SYGVKD. CDR3 in amino acids: CAISARGEDEQYF. As DNA, the CDR3 is TGTGCCATCAGTGCCCGCGGAGAAGACGAGCAGTACTTC.

This clonotype came up a few times. This rearrangement joins TRBV4-3 to TRBJ1-2; a possible D gene is TRBD1 (5 bases). CDR1 and CDR2 (germline): LGHNA, YSLEER. Trimming took off 0 bases at V and 6 bases at J, with 11 bases between the two ends. The CDR3 runs 14 residues. The CDR3 loop is CASSQDRSGHGYTF. In DNA form, the CDR3 reads TGCGCCAGCAGCCAAGATCGATCAGGGCATGGCTACACCTTC.

A word on this clonotype: A much larger clone differs by one base, so this may be a read error. V is TRBV20-1 and J is TRBJ1-4; D is ambiguous. The CDR3 spans 13 residues. The germline V gene has CDR1 DFQATT and CDR2 SNEGSKA (reference sequence). V lost 2 bases to trimming and J lost 0 bases, with 4 bases between them. In DNA, the CDR3 is TGCAGTGCTAGAAGGGCAACTAATGAAAAACTGTTTTTT. Amino acids: CSARRATNEKLFF.

This clonotype appeared a few times. The chain employs TRBV10-3 and TRBJ2-1; the D gene is possibly TRBD2 (7 bases). The CDR3 spans 15 residues. The V gene's germline CDR1 is ENHRY and CDR2 SYGVKD. Trimming removed 4 bases at V and 4 bases at J, with 14 bases between. The CDR3 protein is CAISAPAGAYNEQFF. In DNA, the CDR3 is TGTGCCATCAGTGCCCCCGCGGGGGCATACAATGAGCAGTTCTTC.

V usage is TRBV7-3 and J usage is TRBJ2-3; D tentatively fits TRBD1 or TRBD2 (5 bases each). CDR1 and CDR2 from the germline V gene are SGHTA and FQGTGA. V gave up 5 bases and J gave up 4 bases, with 13 bases separating them. The CDR3 spans 14 residues. CDR3 bases: TGTGCCAGCAGCGCCCAAGGGACCTCAGATACGCAGTATTTT. Translated, it gives CASSAQGTSDTQYF.

This clonotype was found a few times. This chain joins TRBV9 and TRBJ2-3; D is tentatively TRBD1 or TRBD2 (6 bases each). V shed 4 bases and J shed 5 bases, with 14 bases lying between them. The V gene's germline CDR1 is SGDLS and CDR2 YYNGEE. This CDR3 is 14 amino acids long. The CDR3 loop is CASSIRRGGDTQYF. The CDR3 bases are TGTGCCAGCAGCATACGCAGGGGAGGAGATACGCAGTATTTT. Looking up the rest from reference TRBV9 and TRBJ2-3 gives the full variable domain: DSGVTQTPKHLITATGQRVTLRCSPRSGDLSVYWYQQSLDQGLQFLIQYYNGEERAKGNILERFSAQQFPDLHSELNLSSLELGDSALYFCASSIRRGGDTQYFGPGTRLTVL.

This clonotype was detected many times. In nucleotides, the CDR3 is TGTGCCAGCACCCCAGGAACATCCACAGATACGCAGTATTTT. It codes for CASTPGTSTDTQYF. The rearrangement uses TRBV12-3 or TRBV12-4 and TRBJ2-3; D remains unclear. The germline V and J ends were trimmed by 7 bases and 2 bases, with 13 bases remaining between them. CDR3 length: 14 residues.

The J gene is TRBJ2-7, the V gene TRBV27; 9 bases align to TRBD1. The CDR3 is 16 amino acids. After removal of 5 bases from V and 3 bases from J, the junction contained 11 bases not matched to a gene. CDR1 is MNHEY and CDR2 is SMNVEV in the germline V gene (reference sequence). CDR3 residues: CASSPLSPGQGYEQYF. DNA of the CDR3: TGTGCCAGCAGTCCCCTTAGCCCGGGACAGGGCTACGAGCAGTACTTC.

This clonotype was counted ten times or more. V and J are TRBV7-2 and TRBJ2-2; 7 nucleotides line up with TRBD1. Germline loops: CDR1 SGHTA, CDR2 FQGNSA. J lost 6 bases, V lost 1 base, and 5 bases had no gene match. This CDR3 region has 15 residues. The CDR3 loop is CASSLDRGRAGELFF. In nucleotides, the CDR3 is TGTGCCAGCAGCTTAGACAGGGGTAGGGCCGGGGAGCTGTTTTTT.

This clonotype was counted a few times. This CDR3 reads CASTPKRIPHYEQYF. The CDR3 DNA is TGTGCCAGCACCCCTAAACGGATCCCACACTACGAGCAGTACTTC. The chain uses TRBV6-2 or TRBV6-3 and TRBJ2-7; no firm D call. The germline V and J ends were trimmed by 7 bases and 3 bases, with 19 bases remaining between them. The CDR3 contains 15 residues. The germline CDR1 and CDR2 sequences are MNHEY and SVGEGT.

This clonotype has at least ten counts. The V call is TRBV5-1, the J call TRBJ2-2; D gene ambiguous. Germline assignment: CDR1 SGHRS and CDR2 YFSETQ. The length of the CDR3 is 12 residues. V lost 6 bases, J lost 4 bases, and 7 bases lay in between. CDR3 sequence: CASMRPTGELFF. CDR3 nucleotides: TGCGCCAGCATGAGACCCACCGGGGAGCTGTTTTTT.

The chain is built from TRBV27 and TRBJ2-7; D might be TRBD1 or TRBD2, each matching 5 bases. The germline V and J ends were trimmed by 4 bases and 4 bases, with 14 bases remaining between them. The CDR3 is 14 residues long. The germline CDR1 and CDR2 sequences are MNHEY and SMNVEV (reference sequence). The CDR3 reads CASSWQTGPYEQYF. The CDR3 nucleotides are TGTGCCAGCAGTTGGCAGACGGGGCCGTACGAGCAGTACTTC.

The sample holds many counts of this clonotype. The chain has TRBV24-1 and TRBJ2-1; possibly TRBD1 for D (6 bases). Germline V gives CDR1 KGHDR, CDR2 SFDVKD. The germline V and J ends were trimmed by 4 bases and 0 bases, with 12 bases remaining between them. This CDR3 comprises 16 residues. CDR3 in amino acids: CATSETGMSSYNEQFF. The CDR3 DNA sequence: TGTGCCACCAGTGAAACAGGGATGAGCTCCTACAATGAGCAGTTCTTC.